One and the same sample provided the 4 T cell receptor beta chains below, sequenced in a study of T cell responses to AZD1222 COVID-19 vaccine. The assay was immunoSEQ multiplex PCR, and TCRdb's table has in-frame clones only and misses some. The sample has roughly 100,000 clones, roughly 93% seen once. Specimen: peripheral blood, collected on day 0 of AZD1222 vaccination. The receptors stem from an adult in good health.

In DNA, the CDR3 is TGTGCCAGCAGCTTTACAGAAAACACCGGGGAGCTGTTTTTT. It specifies CASSFTENTGELFF. The chain combines TRBV3-1 (or the pseudogene TRBV3-2) with TRBJ2-2; no clear D gene. The CDR3 spans 14 residues. Germline loops: CDR1 LGHDT, CDR2 YNNKEL (reference sequence). The V end was cut by 5 bases, the J end by 2 bases, with 9 bases between.

V and J are TRBV28 and TRBJ2-7, with 9 bases fitting TRBD2. The CDR3 spans 17 residues. The ends lost 6 bases at V and 4 bases at J; junction bases unmatched: 16. Germline V gives CDR1 MDHEN, CDR2 SYDVKM. This chain's CDR3 is CASSPTGGRATRYEQYF. The CDR3 nucleotides read TGTGCCAGCAGCCCAACGGGCGGGAGGGCCACGCGATACGAGCAGTACTTC.

The chain carries TRBV20-1 and TRBJ1-6; no definite D call. Trimming removed 3 bases from V and 18 bases from J, with 12 bases in between. CDR1 is DFQATT, CDR2 SNEGSKA, per germline (reference sequence). The CDR3 contains 10 residues. The DNA of the CDR3 is TGCAGTGCTAGGGACCTTCCGAGCCACTTT. It codes for CSARDLPSHF.

In nucleotides, the CDR3 is TGTGCCAGCAGCTCCGCCGGGGGGGCGCAAGTCTATGGCTACACCTTC. Translation gives CASSSAGGAQVYGYTF. The V gene is TRBV28, the J gene TRBJ1-2; D is possibly TRBD1 (6 bases). The CDR3 covers 16 residues. Trimming pared 6 bases from V and 4 bases from J, leaving 21 bases between. Germline V CDR1 and CDR2: MDHEN, SYDVKM.